The table lists the clone carrying this T cell receptor beta chain with a few counts. The recovered donors of Cohort 3 showed two negative PCRs, clearance, or symptom resolution. Original processing notes: Cell counts per sample came from amplifying reference gene primers. Profiled with immunoSEQ multiplex PCR; TCRdb holds only in-frame clones, not every one. Clonal size and the V and J genes are those of that table, whereas D and trimming came from the DNA. Among some 150,000 clones listed, around four fifths were seen once. These data come from a study of blood T cell repertoires in COVID-19. Trimming cost V 10 bases and J 3 bases, with 18 bases left between them. The CDR3 loop spans 15 amino acids.

The V call is TRBV23-1, the J call TRBJ2-2; possible D gene TRBD2, 7 bases. TRBV23-1 is noted as an ORF with a role that remains uncertain. The receptor was derived from a woman aged 35 to 49 who had recovered from COVID-19. The sample taken for sequencing was PBMCs or T cells enriched from blood (not recorded which). CDR3 protein: CATPGDYDDTGELFF. As DNA, the CDR3 is TGCGCCACCCCAGGGGACTACGACGACACCGGGGAGCTGTTTTTT.